This TCR beta chain was sequenced for a study of technical replicates of blood from a handful of donors. Germline CDR1 reads GTSNPN; CDR2 reads SVGIG (reference sequence). V was pared by 6 bases and J by 4 bases, with 14 bases between. The CDR3 sequence is 13 residues long. Assay used: immunoSEQ multiplex PCR; TCRdb lists only in-frame clones, some missing. This sample has tens of thousands of clones; around 94% occur once, and the top ten carry 0.2% to 0.3%. This sequence originates from a human donor in good health. This sequence joins TRBV30 and TRBJ2-3, with D possibly matching TRBD2 (6 bases). Sequenced input: T cells isolated from PBMCs. The CDR3 coding sequence is TGTGCCTGCCGACTAGTGGGGGCAGATACGCAGTATTTT. Its translation: CACRLVGADTQYF.